The T cell receptor (beta chain) under discussion was sequenced for a study of T cells after yellow fever vaccination. The sample holds a few counts of this clonotype. After removal of 0 bases from V and 9 bases from J, the junction contained 4 bases not matched to a gene. The CDR3 sequence is 13 residues long. Germline CDR1 is GTSNPN and CDR2 is SVGIG (reference sequence). TCRdb independently ran MiXCR on the 5' RACE reads; one entry per CDR3 protein. Altogether some 300,000 distinct CDR3 sequences are present, around 3.6% being singletons, with the ten largest covering roughly a quarter. The source was PBMCs, collected on the day of the yellow fever booster vaccination. This chain uses TRBV30 with TRBJ2-4; 8 bases agree with TRBD1. This TCR was sampled from a man aged 18 to 30 who received the YFV17D yellow fever vaccine. The CDR3 sequence: CAWSVRGPGIQYF. CDR3 coding DNA: TGTGCCTGGAGTGTCAGGGGGCCGGGCATTCAGTACTTC.